These 6 T cell receptor beta chains came from one sample sequenced in a study of CXCR3-negative and CXCR3-positive naive CD8 T cells. General study results and limits: Against CXCR3-negative naive cells, CXCR3-positive naive cells showed more hydrophobic TRB CDR3s.

The method, 5' RACE with UMI labels, was used to prepare the TRB cDNA libraries. Each CDR3 protein gets one entry in TCRdb, which reprocessed the 5' RACE reads and gives no DNA. This sample's clone table lists about 60,000 distinct CDR3 sequences. Antigens for these TCRs are unknown. Sequenced sample: naive CXCR3+ CD8+ T cells from blood. Subset defined: CD45RO-CCR7+CD27+CD95- naive CD8+ T cells expressing CXCR3 (TNR3+). These receptors all come from a human donor in good health. Some clones in this sample may be carry-over from other donors' samples.

This chain uses TRBV9 with TRBJ2-7; TCRdb gives TRBD1 as the D gene, but with no DNA this cannot be confirmed. The CDR3 consists of 18 residues. Per germline, CDR1 SGDLS and CDR2 YYNGEE. The CDR3 loop reads CASSPNPPGTGGAYEQYF.

The chain uses TRBV5-5 and TRBJ1-1; with no DNA, the TCRdb D assignment of TRBD1 cannot be verified. The CDR3 has 13 residues. Per germline, CDR1 SGHKS and CDR2 YYEKEE (reference sequence). CDR3 loop: CASGRQLNTEAFF.

This chain uses TRBV29-1 with TRBJ2-1. Germline lookup yields CDR1 SQVTM and CDR2 ANQGSEA. The CDR3 is 11 amino acids. The CDR3 spells CSVELRVEQFF.

This chain connects TRBV6-2 or TRBV6-3 to TRBJ2-1; with no DNA, the TCRdb D assignment of TRBD2 cannot be verified. CDR1 and CDR2 (germline): MNHEY, SVGEGT. CDR3 length: 16 amino acids. Here the CDR3 reads CASGRLAPVGWDEQFF.

The J gene is TRBJ1-1, the V gene TRBV4-3; lacking DNA, the TRBD1 call made by TCRdb goes unchecked. Germline values: CDR1 LGHNA, CDR2 YSLEER. The CDR3 has 13 amino acids. The CDR3 loop is CASSLMGDTEAFF.

The rearrangement links TRBV19 to TRBJ2-1; with no DNA, the TCRdb D assignment of TRBD2 cannot be verified. The CDR3 spans 16 residues. Germline CDR1 LNHDA, CDR2 SQIVND (reference sequence). The CDR3 sequence: CASSIIGGGDYNEQFF.